Listed here are 20 T cell receptor beta chains from one sample, sequenced in a study of regulatory T cells in long-lasting Graves disease (dated by TCRdb to about 2021). Library generation was performed with multiplex PCR. TCRdb records Illumina HiSeq 4000 as the sequencer. CDR3 regions were amplified by Arm-PCR with iRepertoire HTBI primers to construct TCR beta libraries. TCRdb handled the public reads itself, with Q25 trimming in fastp and clone calling in MiXCR, and kept productive beta chains. Identical CDR3 protein sequences are pooled into one entry, listed with their most common genes and DNA. The sample contains some 470,000 distinct CDR3 sequences, 20% to 25% of them found a single time. About 7% of the sample is taken by the ten largest. Per the publication, the time point label means: persistent/refractory GD, antithyroid drugs over 5 years with positive TRAb. For both TCR sequencing and RNA sequencing, RNA was extracted from PBMCs using TRIzol.

This specimen was peripheral blood mononuclear cells (PBMCs), taken when the disease was refractory, from a patient treated with antithyroid drugs. Receptors originate from a female donor with Graves disease.

This clonotype was seen repeatedly, ten times or more. The V call is TRBV6-1, the J call TRBJ2-4, with D possibly being TRBD1 or TRBD2 (5 bases each). Deletions cut 5 bases from V and 4 bases from J, with 12 bases between. The V gene's germline CDR1 is MNHNS and CDR2 SASEGT. The CDR3 consists of 14 residues. CDR3 in DNA: TGTGCCAGCAGTAGGGGACGGCTGAAAAACATTCAGTACTTC. Translating gives CASSRGRLKNIQYF.

This clonotype was observed a few times. The CDR3 coding sequence is TGCGCCAGCAGCTTGGGGGAGACGGTTCGGACAGGGGGTTCAATTAATGAAAAACTGTTTTTT. Its translation is CASSLGETVRTGGSINEKLFF. The genes are TRBV5-1 and TRBJ1-4, with 10 bases identical to TRBD1. The trim removed 0 bases at V and 4 bases at J, leaving 18 bases unmatched. This CDR3 region has 21 residues. Germline V CDR1 and CDR2: SGHRS, YFSETQ.

Only a few counts were recorded for this clonotype. The J gene is TRBJ2-7, the V gene TRBV11-2; the D call may be TRBD1 or TRBD2 (7 bases each). Germline V gene lookup returns CDR1 SGHAT and CDR2 FQNNGV. With 5 bases removed from V and 0 bases from J, the gap between germline ends came to 14 bases. This CDR3 is 15 amino acids long. The CDR3 is CASSPGGGDSYEQYF. The DNA for the CDR3 is TGTGCCAGCAGCCCAGGGGGGGGGGACTCCTACGAGCAGTACTTC.

This chain connects TRBV3-1 to TRBJ1-2; a possible D gene is TRBD1 (6 bases). CDR1 LGHDT and CDR2 YNNKEL come from the germline V gene (reference sequence). Trimming removed 6 bases from V and 4 bases from J, with 18 bases in between. CDR3 size: 15 residues. The CDR3 protein is CASRSRGALGYGYTF. The CDR3 DNA reads TGTGCCAGCAGGTCTAGGGGGGCGCTTGGCTATGGCTACACCTTC.

This clonotype was seen a few times. One base away lies a much larger clone, so this may be a sequencing read error. This sequence joins TRBV11-2 and TRBJ1-6, with a tentative D call TRBD1 (6 bases). This CDR3 has 14 residues. From germline, CDR1 is SGHAT and CDR2 FQNNGV. CDR3 region: CASSSVRGNSPPHF. CDR3 sequence (DNA): TGTGCCAGCAGCTCGGTCAGGGGAAACTCACCCCCCCACTTT.

A few counts support this clonotype. CDR3 bases: TGTGCCAGCAGCTTAGAGGTGGCTAGTCCCAATGAGCAGTTCTTC. Its translation is CASSLEVASPNEQFF. The V and J genes are TRBV7-8 and TRBJ2-1, with D uncertain. This CDR3 has 15 amino acids. V lost 1 base and J lost 6, with 13 bases in between. Germline loops: CDR1 SGHVS, CDR2 FQNEAQ.

V is TRBV5-1 and J is TRBJ2-6; D is undetermined. Trimming took off 3 bases at V and 0 bases at J, with 7 bases between the two ends. The V gene's germline CDR1 is SGHRS and CDR2 YFSETQ. The CDR3 spans 15 residues. The CDR3 DNA reads as TGCGCCAGCAGCTCAACACGCTCTGGGGCCAACGTCCTGACTTTC. The encoded protein is CASSSTRSGANVLTF.

The V gene is TRBV28, the J gene TRBJ2-7, with D unclear. The ends were cut back, 5 bases at V and 4 bases at J, with 15 bases in the middle. The CDR3 runs 14 residues. Germline lookup yields CDR1 MDHEN and CDR2 SYDVKM. CDR3 nucleotides: TGTGCCAGCAGTCCTTCCTTGACTCGGTACGAGCAGTACTTC. Protein product: CASSPSLTRYEQYF.

This clonotype was found many times. CDR3 in amino acids: CASSTPTLYEQYF. The CDR3 coding sequence is TGTGCCAGCAGTACCCCGACACTTTACGAGCAGTACTTC. The chain employs TRBV28 and TRBJ2-7; D unclear. Germline V CDR1 and CDR2: MDHEN, SYDVKM. Trimming shortened V by 5 bases and J by 4 bases, and 12 bases separated the two germline ends. The length of the CDR3 is 13 residues.

At least ten counts were recorded for this clonotype. This chain uses TRBV28 with TRBJ1-5, with D unclear. This CDR3 contains 15 residues. The V gene lost 1 base and the J gene lost 0 bases, with 7 bases spanning the gap. The germline V gene has CDR1 MDHEN and CDR2 SYDVKM. DNA of the CDR3: TGTGCCAGCAGTTTATTGTCTGGTAGCAATCAGCCCCAGCATTTT. The encoded protein is CASSLLSGSNQPQHF. The complete variable domain, with remaining parts taken from reference TRBV28 and TRBJ1-5, reads DVKVTQSSRYLVKRTGEKVFLECVQDMDHENMFWYRQDPGLGLRLIYFSYDVKMKEKGDIPEGYSVSREKKERFSLILESASTNQTSMYLCASSLLSGSNQPQHFGDGTRLSIL.

This clonotype has at least ten counts. The V and J genes are TRBV28 and TRBJ2-5; D tentatively fits TRBD1 or TRBD2 (7 bases each). This CDR3 has 12 amino acids. V was pared by 5 bases and J by 9 bases, with 13 bases between. Per germline, CDR1 MDHEN and CDR2 SYDVKM. CDR3 coding DNA: TGTGCCAGCAGTACGACAGGGAGGGCCCAGTACTTC. Translating it yields CASSTTGRAQYF.

This clonotype was recorded at least ten times. J is TRBJ1-2 and V is TRBV6-5; 7 bases map to TRBD1. Germline CDR1 reads MNHEY; CDR2 reads SVGAGI. The junction had 2 bases not matched to a gene; V was cut back by 2 bases and J by 5 bases. CDR3 length: 13 residues. CDR3 amino acids: CASSYGQEYGYTF. The CDR3 DNA sequence: TGTGCCAGCAGTTACGGACAGGAATATGGCTACACCTTC.

This clonotype was counted at least ten times. The V call is TRBV2, the J call TRBJ2-7, with unresolved D. Between the trimmed V and J ends, which lost 2 bases and 1 base, there was a span of 15 bases. Germline V gives CDR1 SNHLY, CDR2 FYNNEI. The CDR3 contains 16 residues. The CDR3 loop is CASSEKWVATSYEQYF. CDR3 coding DNA: TGTGCCAGCAGTGAAAAGTGGGTAGCTACGTCCTACGAGCAGTACTTC.

The sample holds a few counts of this clonotype. This rearrangement joins TRBV29-1 to TRBJ1-2; a possible D gene is TRBD1 (5 bases). Per germline, CDR1 SQVTM and CDR2 ANQGSEA. V was pared by 6 bases and J by 6 bases, with 14 bases between. The CDR3 has 12 residues. The CDR3 DNA is TGCAGCGTCGACAGTAGCCGACATGGCTACACCTTC. Encoded protein: CSVDSSRHGYTF. Combining the CDR3 with reference TRBV29-1 and TRBJ1-2 gives the whole variable domain SAVISQKPSRDICQRGTSLTIQCQVDSQVTMMFWYRQQPGQSLTLIATANQGSEATYESGFVIDKFPISRPNLTFSTLTVSNMSPEDSSIYLCSVDSSRHGYTFGSGTRLTVV.

In its sample, this clonotype was seen a few times. The genes are TRBV19 and TRBJ1-1; 10 positions match TRBD1. V lost 3 bases, J lost 6 bases, and 7 bases stayed unmatched. The CDR3 extends over 15 amino acids. Germline CDR1 reads LNHDA; CDR2 reads SQIVND (reference sequence). The CDR3 loop is CASSITGTGAAEAFF. DNA for the CDR3: TGTGCCAGTAGTATTACCGGGACAGGGGCAGCTGAAGCTTTCTTT.

There are many counts of this clonotype. The chain links TRBV28 to TRBJ2-4; D possibly corresponds to TRBD2 (6 bases). The closer fit of TRBJ2-5 to the DNA end suggests the J call may be wrong. CDR1 and CDR2 from the germline V gene are MDHEN and SYDVKM. The CDR3 totals 13 residues. The CDR3 reads CASTVGGGETQYF. CDR3 DNA: TGTGCCAGCACCGTCGGGGGAGGCGAGACCCAGTACTTC.

This chain uses TRBV20-1 with TRBJ1-5, with a weak D call TRBD1 (6 bases). V lost 6 bases, J lost 4 bases, and 16 bases lay in between. Looked up from germline, CDR1 is DFQATT and CDR2 is SNEGSKA (reference sequence). This CDR3 has 14 residues. The CDR3 coding sequence is TGCAGTGCACCCCCGGGGGCACCAAATCAGCCCCAGCATTTT. It codes for CSAPPGAPNQPQHF.

The V call is TRBV14, the J call TRBJ1-2, with D uncertain. The CDR3 runs 13 residues. CDR1 and CDR2 (germline): SGHDN, FVKESK. Trimming cost V 0 bases and J 6 bases, with 8 bases left between them. The CDR3 reads CASSQEITHGYTF. CDR3 DNA: TGTGCCAGCAGCCAAGAAATTACGCATGGCTACACCTTC.

This clonotype was found many times. The chain recombines TRBV28 with TRBJ1-2; 10 bases map to TRBD1. The CDR3 covers 16 residues. Germline assignment: CDR1 MDHEN and CDR2 SYDVKM. Trimming at V came to 6 bases and at J to 4 bases, leaving 11 bases not matched to a gene. CDR3: CASRSGGGDRGYGYTF. CDR3 DNA sequence: TGTGCCAGCAGATCCGGCGGGGGGGACAGGGGCTATGGCTACACCTTC.

The rearrangement uses TRBV6-4 and TRBJ1-6; no clear D gene. Between the trimmed V and J ends, which lost 11 bases and 8 bases, there was a span of 25 bases. The CDR3 has 16 residues. Germline loops: CDR1 MRHNA, CDR2 SNTAGT. CDR3 region: CARGSRHHRTDSPLHF. As DNA, the CDR3 is TGTGCCCGAGGATCACGACACCACCGGACCGATTCACCCCTCCACTTT.